These 5 T cell receptor beta chains came from one sample sequenced in a study of T cell repertoires in cytomegalovirus infection. MiXCR was run by TCRdb on the reads, yielding one entry per CDR3 protein. The data hold fewer than 1,000,000 distinct CDR3 sequences, with roughly a third observed a single time. These receptors lack a known antigen. The sample in question was cultured CD8+ T cells from PBMCs, obtained from culture after CMV antigen stimulation. These receptors all come from a human donor in good health (CMV status not recorded). Some clones in this sample may be carry-over from other donors' samples.

This clonotype was seen a handful of times. The V call is TRBV12-3 or TRBV12-4, the J call TRBJ1-1; D is perhaps TRBD1 (5 bases). The length of the CDR3 is 15 residues. With 6 bases removed from V and 0 bases from J, the gap between germline ends came to 14 bases. The CDR3: CASSPRGVVNTEAFF. CDR3 sequence (DNA): TGTGCCAGCAGCCCACGGGGGGTGGTGAACACTGAAGCTTTCTTT.

V and J are TRBV20-1 and TRBJ1-6, with a tentative D call TRBD1 (5 bases). This CDR3 has 16 residues. Germline V gene sequence: CDR1 DFQATT, CDR2 SNEGSKA (reference sequence). Trimming shortened V by 3 bases and J by 0 bases, and 12 bases separated the two germline ends. The CDR3 region is CSASGTVHSYNSPLHF. The CDR3, as DNA: TGCAGTGCTAGCGGGACTGTTCACTCCTATAATTCACCCCTCCACTTT.

V and J are TRBV7-8 and TRBJ2-3; 10 positions match TRBD2. J was trimmed by 2 bases and V by 3 bases; bases with no gene match: 8. The CDR3 is 17 amino acids. CDR1 is SGHVS, CDR2 FQNEAQ, per germline. The CDR3 nucleotides are TGTGCCAGCAGCTTTACATTAGCGGGGGGCCCCACAGATACGCAGTATTTT. This encodes CASSFTLAGGPTDTQYF. Using reference TRBV7-8 and TRBJ2-3 for the parts outside the CDR3, the full variable domain is GAGVSQSPRYKVAKRGQDVALRCDPISGHVSLFWYQQALGQGPEFLTYFQNEAQLDKSGLPSDRFFAERPEGSVSTLKIQRTQQEDSAVYLCASSFTLAGGPTDTQYFGPGTRLTVL.

This clonotype was recorded a few times. V gene TRBV4-1 combines with J gene TRBJ2-1; 11 bases align to TRBD2. This CDR3 has 18 amino acids. The germline V gene has CDR1 MGHRA and CDR2 YSYEKL. The J segment lost 12 bases and the V segment lost 1 base, leaving 17 bases of the junction unmatched. CDR3 region: CASSQAAPPGLADHGQFF. CDR3 DNA sequence: TGCGCCAGCAGCCAAGCCGCGCCTCCGGGACTAGCGGATCATGGGCAGTTCTTC.

This chain joins TRBV6-6 and TRBJ2-3; D gene uncertain. V lost 1 base and J lost 1, with 9 bases in between. The CDR3 covers 15 residues. The V gene's germline CDR1 is MNHNY and CDR2 SVGAGI (reference sequence). The CDR3 loop reads CASSYLGSGTDTQYF. The CDR3 nucleotides read TGTGCCAGCAGTTACTTGGGTTCGGGCACAGATACGCAGTATTTT.